One sample yielded the 17 T cell receptor beta chains listed below, sequenced in a study of blood T cell repertoires in COVID-19. Data came from immunoSEQ multiplex PCR; TCRdb stores just in-frame clones and leaves some out. Among 59,000 or so clones listed, about 70% were seen once. Input material: peripheral blood. The receptors were sampled from a woman aged 50 to 60 with active or convalescent COVID-19.

V is TRBV24-1 and J is TRBJ2-7; 8 positions match TRBD1. Germline V lookup: CDR1 KGHDR, CDR2 SFDVKD. The CDR3 covers 14 residues. Germline trimming cut 9 bases from V and 5 bases from J; bases unmatched to any gene: 11. DNA for the CDR3: TGTGCCACCGCCCGGACAGGGCGAGAGCACGAGCAGTACTTC. Its translation is CATARTGREHEQYF.

The V and J genes are TRBV12-3 or TRBV12-4 and TRBJ1-1; D is unclear. The CDR3 length is 13 residues. V lost 6 bases, J lost 1 base, and 9 bases lay in between. This CDR3 is CASRSSWNTEAFF. DNA for the CDR3: TGTGCCAGCAGGTCCAGTTGGAACACTGAAGCTTTCTTT.

The chain carries TRBV5-4 and TRBJ2-3; 15 bases fit TRBD2. The CDR3 contains 16 residues. Germline CDR1 SGHNT, CDR2 YYREEE (reference sequence). Germline trimming cut 4 bases from V and 5 bases from J; bases unmatched to any gene: 5. CDR3 sequence reads: CASSGGLAGGGDTQYF. The CDR3 coding sequence is TGTGCCAGCAGCGGGGGACTAGCGGGAGGAGGAGATACGCAGTATTTT.

The rearrangement joins TRBV5-8 to TRBJ2-3; D may be TRBD2 (5 bases). This CDR3 spans 14 amino acids. V lost 5 bases and J 1 base, leaving 11 bases between the germline ends. Germline lookup yields CDR1 SGHTS and CDR2 YDEGEE. This CDR3 is CASRHPGGTDTQYF. DNA of the CDR3: TGTGCCAGCAGACACCCCGGGGGCACAGATACGCAGTATTTT.

This clone was counted at least ten times. V and J are TRBV5-4 and TRBJ1-6; tentatively, D is TRBD1 (5 bases). With 0 bases removed from V and 7 bases from J, the gap between germline ends came to 11 bases. The V gene's germline CDR1 is SGHNT and CDR2 YYREEE (reference sequence). The CDR3 runs 15 residues. The CDR3 reads CASSLVDRRNSPLHF. The CDR3, as DNA: TGTGCCAGCAGCTTGGTCGACAGAAGGAATTCACCCCTCCACTTT. Full variable domain (outside the CDR3, taken from reference TRBV5-4 and TRBJ1-6): ETGVTQSPTHLIKTRGQQVTLRCSSQSGHNTVSWYQQALGQGPQFIFQYYREEENGRGNFPPRFSGLQFPNYSSELNVNALELDDSALYLCASSLVDRRNSPLHFGNGTRLTVT.

The V call is TRBV6-4, the J call TRBJ2-2, with D maybe TRBD1 (5 bases). CDR3 size: 14 residues. Germline V gene sequence: CDR1 MRHNA, CDR2 SNTAGT. V was cut by 8 bases and J by 1 base, with 11 bases left in between. CDR3 sequence: CASQTEENTGELFF. The CDR3 DNA follows: TGTGCCAGCCAGACAGAGGAGAACACCGGGGAGCTGTTTTTT.

The chain combines TRBV24-1 with TRBJ2-5; D perhaps matches TRBD1 (5 bases). The V end was cut by 1 base, the J end by 1 base, with 9 bases between. Germline lookup yields CDR1 KGHDR and CDR2 SFDVKD. The CDR3 covers 15 residues. This chain's CDR3 is CATSDLGQGQETQYF. DNA of the CDR3: TGTGCCACCAGTGATTTAGGGCAGGGCCAAGAGACCCAGTACTTC.

The genes are TRBV19 and TRBJ2-1; 10 nucleotides match TRBD1. Trimming cost V 2 bases and J 4 bases; bases outside gene matches: 5. The germline V gene encodes CDR1 LNHDA and CDR2 SQIVND (reference sequence). This CDR3 has 16 residues. This chain's CDR3 is CASSIWGTGDYNEQFF. In DNA, the CDR3 is TGTGCCAGTAGTATATGGGGGACAGGGGATTACAATGAGCAGTTCTTC. The full variable domain, in which reference TRBV19 and TRBJ2-1 provide the parts outside the CDR3, is DGGITQSPKYLFRKEGQNVTLSCEQNLNHDAMYWYRQDPGQGLRLIYYSQIVNDFQKGDIAEGYSVSREKKESFPLTVTSAQKNPTAFYLCASSIWGTGDYNEQFFGPGTRLTVL.

This rearrangement joins TRBV6-1 to TRBJ2-7; 10 nucleotides line up with TRBD1. Germline loops: CDR1 MNHNS, CDR2 SASEGT. This CDR3 region has 15 residues. V was pared by 2 bases and J by 3 bases, with 4 bases of the junction left unmatched. CDR3 nucleotide sequence: TGTGCCAGCAGTGAACGGGGACAGGGGAGCTACGAGCAGTACTTC. Encoded protein: CASSERGQGSYEQYF.

The rearrangement uses TRBV2 and TRBJ1-5; 8 nucleotides agree with TRBD1. The germline V gene has CDR1 SNHLY and CDR2 FYNNEI. The trim removed 6 bases at V and 5 bases at J, leaving 9 bases unmatched. CDR3 length: 15 amino acids. Written as DNA, the CDR3 is TGTGCCAGCAGCGTTACCGGGACAGGCTATCAGCCCCAGCATTTT. Translated, it gives CASSVTGTGYQPQHF.

The rearrangement joins TRBV11-2 to TRBJ2-5; unclear D gene. From germline, CDR1 is SGHAT and CDR2 FQNNGV. CDR3 length: 13 amino acids. Between the trimmed V and J ends, which lost 1 base and 5 bases, there was a span of 8 bases. In DNA form, the CDR3 reads TGTGCCAGCAGCTTAGGACGCAGGGAGACCCAGTACTTC. It codes for CASSLGRRETQYF.

This chain joins TRBV18 and TRBJ1-1; the D gene is possibly TRBD1 (5 bases). Germline V lookup: CDR1 KGHSH, CDR2 LQKENI. Trimming shortened V by 5 bases and J by 2 bases, and 15 bases separated the two germline ends. CDR3 length: 15 residues. In DNA, the CDR3 is TGTGCCAGCTCAGGACTACAGGAAGTAAACACTGAAGCTTTCTTT. This gives the protein CASSGLQEVNTEAFF.

The chain employs TRBV30 and TRBJ1-5, with 9 nucleotides matching TRBD1. Trimming removed 5 bases from V and 6 bases from J; junction bases left unmatched: 8. The V gene's germline CDR1 is GTSNPN and CDR2 SVGIG (reference sequence). This CDR3 spans 14 amino acids. CDR3 sequence reads: CAWDVGQGGQPQHF. Written as DNA, the CDR3 is TGTGCCTGGGATGTGGGACAGGGCGGTCAGCCCCAGCATTTT.

This chain links TRBV30 with TRBJ1-4; D may be TRBD1 (6 bases). This CDR3 has 14 amino acids. Germline V gene data show CDR1 as GTSNPN and CDR2 as SVGIG (reference sequence). V was pared by 0 bases and J by 5 bases, with 10 bases between. In DNA form, the CDR3 reads TGTGCCTGGAGTGTCAGGGACAAGAATGAAAAACTGTTTTTT. As protein: CAWSVRDKNEKLFF. Full variable domain (rest looked up from reference TRBV30 and TRBJ1-4): SQTIHQWPATLVQPVGSPLSLECTVEGTSNPNLYWYRQAAGRGLQLLFYSVGIGQISSEVPQNLSASRPQDRQFILSSKKLLLSDSGFYLCAWSVRDKNEKLFFGSGTQLSVL.

V usage is TRBV27 and J usage is TRBJ2-7, with D uncertain. The V and J ends lost 5 bases and 2 bases respectively, with 10 bases between them. This CDR3 region has 13 residues. Germline lookup yields CDR1 MNHEY and CDR2 SMNVEV (reference sequence). CDR3 amino acids: CASSKTYTYEQYF. The CDR3 nucleotides read TGTGCCAGCAGTAAAACATACACCTACGAGCAGTACTTC.

CDR3: CAWRSTGEGYTF. Here the CDR3 DNA reads TGTGCCTGGAGATCGACAGGAGAGGGCTACACCTTC. The chain is built from TRBV30 and TRBJ1-2; D may be TRBD1 (6 bases). Per the germline V gene, CDR1 is GTSNPN and CDR2 is SVGIG (reference sequence). The CDR3 is 12 residues long. V was clipped by 3 bases and J by 8 bases, with 13 bases between them.

The J gene is TRBJ2-7, the V gene TRBV27, with 7 bases identical to TRBD1. V shed 5 bases, J shed 3 bases, and the junction held 7 bases outside the gene matches. This CDR3 is 14 amino acids long. Germline CDR1 reads MNHEY; CDR2 reads SMNVEV (reference sequence). Written as DNA, the CDR3 is TGTGCCAGCAGTCTGACAGGGCCTAGCTACGAGCAGTACTTC. Its translation is CASSLTGPSYEQYF.